This passage covers 32 T cell receptor beta chains from one sample sequenced in a study of T cells in Graves' hyperthyroidism and ophthalmopathy. RNA transcripts served as the template for amplifying TCR beta CDR3 regions. Carried out on the TCR CDR3, a first-round RT-PCR used the HTBI primer set. A single record per CDR3 protein comes from TCRdb applying MiXCR to the multiplex PCR reads. The sample shows hundreds of thousands of distinct CDR3 sequences, about 43% of them seen only once. Sample: peripheral blood or thyroid tissue (not recorded which). The source is a woman aged 18-35 years with Graves' hyperthyroidism.

The chain recombines TRBV4-3 with TRBJ1-2, with 8 bases fitting TRBD1. Germline assignment: CDR1 LGHNA and CDR2 YSLEER. V shed 2 bases, J shed 0 bases, and the junction held 11 bases outside the gene matches. The CDR3 length is 18 residues. CDR3 sequence reads: CASSQFSDRALSNYGYTF. The DNA for the CDR3 is TGCGCCAGCAGCCAATTTTCGGACAGGGCTCTTTCTAACTATGGCTACACCTTC.

The chain joins TRBV29-1 to TRBJ2-7, with TRBD2 matching over 10 bases. The CDR3 has 17 amino acids. Germline CDR1 is SQVTM and CDR2 is ANQGSEA. The CDR3 DNA sequence: TGCAGACCAATACCTAGGCCCGGACTAGCGGCGGACTACGAGCAGTACTTC. The encoded protein is CRPIPRPGLAADYEQYF.

The chain links TRBV10-2 to TRBJ2-5; D unresolved. From germline, CDR1 is WSHSY and CDR2 SAAADI. Between the trimmed V and J ends, which lost 6 bases and 4 bases, there was a span of 18 bases. This CDR3 has 15 amino acids. The CDR3, as DNA: TGCGCCAGCAGCCTTGCGGCCTACCCCCGAGAGACCCAGTACTTC. Its protein product is CASSLAAYPRETQYF.

The CDR3 DNA sequence: TGTGCCACCAGCAGAGACACGGTCGGACAGCGAAATCAGCCCCAGCATTTT. Translating gives CATSRDTVGQRNQPQHF. The V gene is TRBV15, the J gene TRBJ1-5; TRBD1 might be the D (6 bases). CDR1 and CDR2 from the germline V gene are LNHNV and YYDKDF (reference sequence). V lost 0 bases and J lost 4, with 16 bases in between. The CDR3 length is 17 residues.

The chain recombines TRBV29-1 with TRBJ2-5, with 8 bases identical to TRBD1. The junction had 6 bases not matched to a gene; V was cut back by 4 bases and J by 5 bases. The CDR3 covers 13 residues. CDR1 is SQVTM and CDR2 is ANQGSEA in the germline V gene. Written as DNA, the CDR3 is TGCAGCGTTGCGACAGGGGATGGGGAGACCCAGTACTTC. This sequence encodes CSVATGDGETQYF.

The chain carries TRBV11-2 and TRBJ1-2; 7 bases are a match to TRBD1. The V and J ends lost 5 bases and 0 bases, in that order; junction bases with no gene match: 9. The CDR3 spans 16 residues. CDR1 and CDR2 from the germline V gene are SGHAT and FQNNGV. CDR3 region: CASSSLAGTANYGYTF. DNA for the CDR3: TGTGCCAGCAGCAGCTTGGCCGGGACAGCTAACTATGGCTACACCTTC. Filled out from reference TRBV11-2 and TRBJ1-2, the complete variable domain reads EAGVAQSPRYKIIEKRQSVAFWCNPISGHATLYWYQQILGQGPKLLIQFQNNGVVDDSQLPKDRFSAERLKGVDSTLKIQPAKLEDSAVYLCASSSLAGTANYGYTFGSGTRLTVV.

A single count supports this clonotype. CDR3 in amino acids: CSATGTRPGEQYF. The CDR3 nucleotides are TGCAGTGCGACCGGGACCCGGCCAGGGGAGCAGTACTTC. The chain links TRBV20-1 to TRBJ2-7; D may be TRBD1 or TRBD2 (5 bases each). Germline V gene lookup returns CDR1 DFQATT and CDR2 SNEGSKA (reference sequence). The CDR3 totals 13 residues. Trimming took 6 bases from V and 7 from J, leaving 19 bases between them.

This clonotype was detected ten times or more. This rearrangement joins TRBV7-2 to TRBJ1-2; no reliable D call. Germline V gene data show CDR1 as SGHTA and CDR2 as FQGNSA. The V and J ends lost 5 bases and 8 bases respectively, with 21 bases between them. This CDR3 contains 15 residues. The CDR3 here is CASSPSPAPQAGYTF. The CDR3 nucleotides read TGTGCCAGCAGCCCATCCCCCGCTCCCCAAGCCGGCTACACCTTC.

The chain is built from TRBV20-1 and TRBJ1-3; TRBD1 might be the D (5 bases). Germline CDR1 and CDR2: DFQATT and SNEGSKA (reference sequence). V was pared by 6 bases and J by 3 bases, with 12 bases between. CDR3 size: 13 residues. CDR3 sequence (DNA): TGCAGTGCCCGCGGGGACTTTGGAAACACCATATATTTT. Translated: CSARGDFGNTIYF.

This rearrangement joins TRBV29-1 to TRBJ2-7; TRBD1 agrees at 10 bases. J lost 7 bases, V lost 4 bases, and 10 bases had no gene match. There are 14 residues in the CDR3. Germline V gene data show CDR1 as SQVTM and CDR2 as ANQGSEA. The CDR3 region has the DNA TGCAGCGTTGGGGAGGGAGACAGGGGGCTTGAGCAGTACTTC. Protein product: CSVGEGDRGLEQYF.

This clonotype came up many times. The chain carries TRBV9 and TRBJ2-3; D gene unclear. The V end lost 0 bases, the J end lost 1 base, and 3 bases lay between the germline ends. This CDR3 is built from 13 residues. Per germline, CDR1 SGDLS and CDR2 YYNGEE. CDR3 loop: CASSVGGTDTQYF. In DNA form, the CDR3 reads TGTGCCAGCAGCGTAGGAGGCACAGATACGCAGTATTTT.

The rearrangement links TRBV15 to TRBJ1-1; 7 nucleotides agree with TRBD1. CDR1 is LNHNV and CDR2 is YYDKDF in the germline V gene (reference sequence). The CDR3 loop spans 16 amino acids. Trimming removed 2 bases from V and 5 bases from J; junction bases left unmatched: 11. The CDR3 spells CATSRTRGRGETEAFF. In DNA form, the CDR3 reads TGTGCCACCAGCAGAACCCGCGGCAGGGGGGAGACTGAAGCTTTCTTT.

This chain joins TRBV19 and TRBJ1-6; tentative D call: TRBD1 (6 bases). CDR1 LNHDA and CDR2 SQIVND come from the germline V gene (reference sequence). The CDR3 has 14 residues. Trimming left V 7 bases short and J 13 bases short, with 20 bases between. This CDR3 is CASTTGQRNQPLHF. The CDR3 region has the DNA TGTGCCAGTACCACGGGACAACGGAATCAGCCCCTCCACTTT. The full variable domain, rest sourced from reference TRBV19 and TRBJ1-6, is DGGITQSPKYLFRKEGQNVTLSCEQNLNHDAMYWYRQDPGQGLRLIYYSQIVNDFQKGDIAEGYSVSREKKESFPLTVTSAQKNPTAFYLCASTTGQRNQPLHFGNGTRLTVT.

The V and J genes are TRBV24-1 and TRBJ1-3; 9 nucleotides line up with TRBD1. Unmatched junction bases numbered 7, after V lost 5 bases and J lost 0 bases. Per the germline V gene, CDR1 is KGHDR and CDR2 is SFDVKD. This CDR3 is 17 amino acids long. CDR3 loop: CATSASGTGSSGNTIYF. The DNA for the CDR3 is TGTGCCACCAGTGCCTCCGGGACAGGGAGCTCTGGAAACACCATATATTTT.

The chain employs TRBV5-1 and TRBJ1-4, with a tentative D call TRBD1 (5 bases). V gave up 3 bases and J gave up 2 bases, with 8 bases separating them. The CDR3 length is 14 residues. CDR1 is SGHRS, CDR2 YFSETQ, per germline. For the CDR3, the DNA is TGCGCCAGCAGCTCGGACATGACTAATGAAAAACTGTTTTTT. Its translation is CASSSDMTNEKLFF.

This clonotype was detected a few times. The chain uses TRBV6-5 and TRBJ1-2; D possibly corresponds to TRBD1 (5 bases). V lost 8 bases to trimming and J lost 3 bases, with 13 bases between them. The CDR3 has 13 residues. Germline-derived CDR1 and CDR2 are MNHEY and SVGAGI. The CDR3 reads CASSPRDDYGYTF. In DNA form, the CDR3 reads TGTGCCAGCTCACCTAGGGACGACTATGGCTACACCTTC.

This chain joins TRBV7-2 and TRBJ2-7; D is perhaps TRBD1 (5 bases). CDR1 and CDR2 (germline): SGHTA, FQGNSA. Trimming removed 6 bases at V and 4 bases at J, with 16 bases between. The CDR3 length is 14 residues. CDR3 nucleotides: TGTGCCAGCAGTAGGGGTGTTTTCAGTTACGAGCAGTACTTC. This translates into CASSRGVFSYEQYF.

The rearrangement uses TRBV7-4 and TRBJ1-6; the D gene is possibly TRBD1 (5 bases). CDR3 length equals 15 residues. Germline CDR1 is SGHVT and CDR2 is SQSDAQ. Trimming cost V 6 bases and J 7 bases, with 16 bases left between them. CDR3 sequence: CASSFGTGINSPLHF. Here the CDR3 DNA reads TGTGCCAGCAGTTTCGGGACGGGAATAAATTCACCCCTCCACTTT.

The chain carries TRBV2 and TRBJ2-7; maybe TRBD2 (7 bases). The tail of the sequence fits TRBJ2-5 better, so the J call may be wrong. Germline CDR1 reads SNHLY; CDR2 reads FYNNEI. The length of the CDR3 is 14 residues. This CDR3 reads CASSEVGGGETQYF. CDR3 sequence (DNA): TGTGCCAGCAGTGAAGTGGGAGGGGGGGAGACCCAGTACTTC.

The chain has TRBV5-1 and TRBJ2-2, with D perhaps matching TRBD1 (6 bases). Germline assignment: CDR1 SGHRS and CDR2 YFSETQ. This CDR3 region has 15 residues. Trimming stripped 0 bases from V and 5 bases from J, with 11 bases between. CDR3 in DNA: TGCGCCAGCAGCTTGGTACAGGGCGATACCGGGGAGCTGTTTTTT. This sequence encodes CASSLVQGDTGELFF.

This chain links TRBV12-3 or TRBV12-4 with TRBJ1-2, with D perhaps matching TRBD1 (6 bases). This CDR3 spans 14 amino acids. V was trimmed by 5 bases and J by 7 bases, leaving 17 bases between them. The CDR3 DNA reads TGTGCCAGCAGTCCCCAGGGGCCTGGGGGTGGCTACACCTTC. Translated, it gives CASSPQGPGGGYTF.

The chain couples TRBV7-9 to TRBJ2-7, with 8 bases identical to TRBD2. After removal of 4 bases from V and 2 bases from J, the junction contained 4 bases not matched to a gene. The CDR3 runs to 14 residues. Germline CDR1 is SEHNR and CDR2 is FQNEAQ (reference sequence). The CDR3 nucleotides read TGTGCCAGCAGCTATAGCGGGATAGCCTACGAGCAGTACTTC. Its protein product is CASSYSGIAYEQYF.

The gene calls are TRBV7-9 and TRBJ2-7; the D gene is possibly TRBD1 (6 bases). V dropped 5 bases and J dropped 3 bases, with 14 bases sitting between them. The CDR3 is 14 residues long. In germline, CDR1 is SEHNR, CDR2 FQNEAQ (reference sequence). CDR3 region: CASSPKSRGYEQYF. As DNA, the CDR3 is TGTGCCAGCAGCCCGAAGAGCAGGGGCTACGAGCAGTACTTC.

The chain carries TRBV7-2 and TRBJ2-5; tentatively, D is TRBD2 (6 bases). Trimming took off 1 base at V and 5 bases at J, with 14 bases between the two ends. The CDR3 covers 15 residues. Germline values: CDR1 SGHTA, CDR2 FQGNSA. The CDR3 reads CASSLVGNRGETQYF. The CDR3, as DNA: TGTGCCAGCAGCTTAGTGGGTAACCGGGGGGAGACCCAGTACTTC. Using reference TRBV7-2 and TRBJ2-5 for the parts outside the CDR3, the full variable domain is GAGVSQSPSNKVTEKGKDVELRCDPISGHTALYWYRQSLGQGLEFLIYFQGNSAPDKSGLPSDRFSAERTGGSVSTLTIQRTQQEDSAVYLCASSLVGNRGETQYFGPGTRLLVL.

This clonotype turned up a few times. The chain links TRBV7-9 to TRBJ1-1, with no clear D. The length of the CDR3 is 14 residues. Trimming removed 5 bases from V and 6 bases from J, with 16 bases in between. Germline-derived CDR1 and CDR2 are SEHNR and FQNEAQ (reference sequence). The CDR3 DNA is TGTGCCAGCAGCCAAGAGAGGGTTACGGCTGAAGCTTTCTTT. It is translated as CASSQERVTAEAFF.

Turning to this clonotype: The CDR3 carries no conserved terminal phenylalanine or tryptophan, so it likely arises from a read error. This rearrangement joins TRBV9 to TRBJ1-2, with D possibly matching TRBD1 (5 bases). V was pared by 6 bases and J by 6 bases, with 18 bases between. CDR1 and CDR2 (germline): SGDLS, YYNGEE. CDR3 length: 14 amino acids. CDR3 amino acids: CASTGGGVSNGYTL. CDR3 coding DNA: TGTGCCAGCACCGGGGGGGGGGTGTCAAATGGCTACACCCTC.

In its sample, this clonotype was seen many times. The chain has TRBV7-8 and TRBJ1-6; no clear D gene. V shed 5 bases and J shed 4 bases, with 6 bases lying between them. The CDR3 consists of 13 residues. Per germline, CDR1 SGHVS and CDR2 FQNEAQ. CDR3 DNA sequence: TGTGCCAGCAGCCCCCGGTATAATTCACCCCTCCACTTT. Translating gives CASSPRYNSPLHF.

As concerns this clonotype: A much larger clone lies one base from this, so it may be a read error. This rearrangement joins TRBV29-1 to TRBJ1-1; 8 nucleotides align to TRBD1. CDR1 is SQVTM, CDR2 ANQGSEA, per germline. The CDR3 sequence is 14 residues long. The DNA for the CDR3 is TGCGGCGTAACACCGGGACAGGTACTCACTGAAGCTTTCTTT. It is translated as CGVTPGQVLTEAFF.

The CDR3 DNA is TGTGCCAGCAGTTACTCAGGGGGGGAATCCTACGAGCAGTACTTC. This encodes CASSYSGGESYEQYF. The V and J genes are TRBV6-5 and TRBJ2-7, with D tentatively TRBD2 (7 bases). CDR1 MNHEY and CDR2 SVGAGI come from the germline V gene. The CDR3 covers 15 residues. Trimming cost V 0 bases and J 1 base, with 10 bases left between them.

A remark on this clonotype: This may arise from a read error, as a much more abundant clone is one base away. The V call is TRBV20-1, the J call TRBJ2-5; TRBD2 matches 8 bases. Germline values: CDR1 DFQATT, CDR2 SNEGSKA (reference sequence). The CDR3 extends over 13 amino acids. CDR3 region: CNARPAGEETQYF. DNA for the CDR3: TGCAATGCTAGGCCAGCGGGAGAAGAGACCCAGTACTTC.

The CDR3: CASSVEAVGGEETQYF. Here the CDR3 DNA reads TGTGCCAGCAGCGTAGAAGCGGTAGGGGGAGAAGAGACCCAGTACTTC. The V and J genes are TRBV9 and TRBJ2-5; D possibly corresponds to TRBD1 (6 bases). V gave up 0 bases and J gave up 3 bases, with 15 bases separating them. Germline-derived CDR1 and CDR2 are SGDLS and YYNGEE. CDR3 length: 16 amino acids.

The V call is TRBV7-2, the J call TRBJ1-2; possibly TRBD1 for D (5 bases). Trimming stripped 3 bases from V and 2 bases from J, with 13 bases between. The CDR3 spans 15 residues. Germline CDR1 SGHTA, CDR2 FQGNSA. CDR3 protein: CASSFGGRKNYGYTF. CDR3 coding DNA: TGTGCCAGCAGCTTTGGGGGACGGAAGAACTATGGCTACACCTTC. The full variable domain, rest sourced from reference TRBV7-2 and TRBJ1-2, is GAGVSQSPSNKVTEKGKDVELRCDPISGHTALYWYRQSLGQGLEFLIYFQGNSAPDKSGLPSDRFSAERTGGSVSTLTIQRTQQEDSAVYLCASSFGGRKNYGYTFGSGTRLTVV.